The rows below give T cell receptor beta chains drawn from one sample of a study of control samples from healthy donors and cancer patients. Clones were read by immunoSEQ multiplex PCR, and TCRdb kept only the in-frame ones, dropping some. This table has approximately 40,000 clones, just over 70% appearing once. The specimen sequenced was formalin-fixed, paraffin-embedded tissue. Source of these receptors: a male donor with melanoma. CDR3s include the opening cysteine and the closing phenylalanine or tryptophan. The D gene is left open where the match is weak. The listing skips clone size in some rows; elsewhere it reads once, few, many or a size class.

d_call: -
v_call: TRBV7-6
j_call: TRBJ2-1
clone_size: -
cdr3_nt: TGTGCCAGCAGCCCCTACGGGGCTTTGGATGAGCAGTTCTTC
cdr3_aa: CASSPYGALDEQFF

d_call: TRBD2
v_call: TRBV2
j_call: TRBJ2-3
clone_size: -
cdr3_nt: TGTGCCAGCAGCCCTGCCAGCGGGGCGAGCACAGATACGCAGTATTTT
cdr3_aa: CASSPASGASTDTQYF

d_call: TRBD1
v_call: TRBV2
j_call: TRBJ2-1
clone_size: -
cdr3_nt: TGTGCCAGCTTAGAGGGGACAGGGGAGGGAAATGAGCAGTTCTTC
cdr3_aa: CASLEGTGEGNEQFF

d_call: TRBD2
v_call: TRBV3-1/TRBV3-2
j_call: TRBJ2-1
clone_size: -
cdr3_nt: TGTGCCAGCAGGCGGACTAGCGGGGGAGAGCAGTTCTTC
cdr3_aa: CASRRTSGGEQFF

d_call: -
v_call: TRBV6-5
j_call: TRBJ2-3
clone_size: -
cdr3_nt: TGTGCCAGCAACGACGGACAGCGCACAGATACGCAGTATTTT
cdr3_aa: CASNDGQRTDTQYF

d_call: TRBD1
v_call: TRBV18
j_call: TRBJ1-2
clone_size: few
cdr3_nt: TGTGCCAGCTCACCACCATGGGACAGTGACTATGGCTACACCTTC
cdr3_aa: CASSPPWDSDYGYTF

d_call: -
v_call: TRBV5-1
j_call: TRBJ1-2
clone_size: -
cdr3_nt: TGCGCCAGCAGCTTCCAGCGTCAATCCTATGGCTACACCTTC
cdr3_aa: CASSFQRQSYGYTF

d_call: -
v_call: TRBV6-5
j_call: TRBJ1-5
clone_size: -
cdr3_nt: TGTGCCATCAAGGGCGGACAAAACAATCAGCCCCAGCATTTT
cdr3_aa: CAIKGGQNNQPQHF

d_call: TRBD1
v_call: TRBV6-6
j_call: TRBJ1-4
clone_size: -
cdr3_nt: TGTGTCGCCCGGGACAGACCTGCAACTAATGAAAAACTGTTTTTT
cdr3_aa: CVARDRPATNEKLFF

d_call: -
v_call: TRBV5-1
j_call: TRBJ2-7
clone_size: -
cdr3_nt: TGCGCCAGCACACCCGGGGGACACTCCTACGAGCAGTACTTC
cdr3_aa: CASTPGGHSYEQYF

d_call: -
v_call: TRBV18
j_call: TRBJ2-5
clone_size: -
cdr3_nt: TGTGCCAGCTCACCACCGTCAGCCTGGGAGACCCAGTACTTC
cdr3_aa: CASSPPSAWETQYF

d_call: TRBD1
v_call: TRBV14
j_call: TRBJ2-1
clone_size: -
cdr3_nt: TGTGCCAGCAGCCAAGGTGGACAGGGTTTGATCAATGAGCAGTTCTTC
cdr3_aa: CASSQGGQGLINEQFF

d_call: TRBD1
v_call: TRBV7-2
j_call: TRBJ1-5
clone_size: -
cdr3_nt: TGTGCCAGCGGTATGCAACAGGGGGCACGGCAGCCCCAGCATTTT
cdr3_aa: CASGMQQGARQPQHF

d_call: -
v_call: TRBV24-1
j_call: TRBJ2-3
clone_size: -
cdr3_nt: TGTGCCACCCAGACGGGGCACACAGATACGCAGTATTTT
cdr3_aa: CATQTGHTDTQYF

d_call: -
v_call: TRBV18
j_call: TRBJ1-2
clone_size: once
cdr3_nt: TGTGCCAGCTCACCAGACAGTAACTATGGCTACACCTTC
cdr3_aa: CASSPDSNYGYTF

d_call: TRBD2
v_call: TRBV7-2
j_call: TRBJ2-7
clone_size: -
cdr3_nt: TGTGCCAGCAGCTCAACCGGGAGGGCCTACGAGCAGTACTTC
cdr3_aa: CASSSTGRAYEQYF

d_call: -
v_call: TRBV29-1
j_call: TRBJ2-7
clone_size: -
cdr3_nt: TGCAGCGGACGGACAAACTCCTACGAGCAGTACTTC
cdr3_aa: CSGRTNSYEQYF

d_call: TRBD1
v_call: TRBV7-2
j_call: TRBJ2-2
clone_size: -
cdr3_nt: TGTGCCAGCAGCCCCCCCGGGACAGGGGGCTGGGCCGGGGAGCTGTTTTTT
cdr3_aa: CASSPPGTGGWAGELFF

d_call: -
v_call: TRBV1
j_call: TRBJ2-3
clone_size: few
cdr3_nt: TGCACCAGCAGCCAAGGAATCGGTGTGGTAGCGGGAGGCCCTTTCACAGATACGCAGTATTTT
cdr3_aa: CTSSQGIGVVAGGPFTDTQYF

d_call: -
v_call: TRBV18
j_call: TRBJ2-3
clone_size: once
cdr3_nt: TGTGCCAGCTCACCGGCAGAGACTAGCACAGATACGCAGTATTTT
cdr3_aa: CASSPAETSTDTQYF

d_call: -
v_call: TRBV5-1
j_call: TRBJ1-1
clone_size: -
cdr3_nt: TGCGCCAGCAGCTTGCAAGGGGGGGCCAACACTGAAGCTTTCTTT
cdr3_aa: CASSLQGGANTEAFF

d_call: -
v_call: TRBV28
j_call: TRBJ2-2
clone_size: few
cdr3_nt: TGTGCCAGTTCCCATGGGGGGCGGGGGAACACCGGGGAGCTGTTTTTT
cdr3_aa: CASSHGGRGNTGELFF

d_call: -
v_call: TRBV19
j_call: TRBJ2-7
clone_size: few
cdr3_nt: TGTGCCAGTAGTCCGGGACCCCACTCCTACGAGCAGTACTTC
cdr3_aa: CASSPGPHSYEQYF

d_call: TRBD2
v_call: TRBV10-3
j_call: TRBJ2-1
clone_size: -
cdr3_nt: TGTGCTGCCAGTTCTAGCGGGAGGCACAATGAGCAGTTCTTC
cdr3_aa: CAASSSGRHNEQFF

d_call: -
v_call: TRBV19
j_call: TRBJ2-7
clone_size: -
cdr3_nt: TGTGCCAGTAGTATGATGGGACAACCGGCCTACGAGCAGTACTTC
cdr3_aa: CASSMMGQPAYEQYF

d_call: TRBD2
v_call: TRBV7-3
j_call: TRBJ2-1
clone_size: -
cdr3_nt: TGTGCCAGCACCCTGACTAGCGGTAAGGGTGAGCAGTTCTTC
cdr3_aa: CASTLTSGKGEQFF

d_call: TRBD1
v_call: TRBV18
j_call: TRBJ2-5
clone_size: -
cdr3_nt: TGTGCCAGCTCACTTTCAGACAGGGCACAAGAGACCCAGTACTTC
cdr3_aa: CASSLSDRAQETQYF

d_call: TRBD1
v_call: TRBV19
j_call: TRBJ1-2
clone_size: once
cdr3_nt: TGTGCCAGTAGTATCCTAACCGGGACAGGGGGCGGTCGCCGCGGCTACACCTTC
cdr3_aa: CASSILTGTGGGRRGYTF